Presented here are 22 T cell receptor beta chains from one specimen sequenced in a study of CD8+ T cells in alopecia areata. Once RNA had been extracted, it was reverse transcribed into cDNA to act as the sequencing template. The assay was immunoSEQ multiplex PCR, and TCRdb's table has in-frame clones only and misses some. The sample consists of approximately 98,000 clones, almost 60% of them appearing once. The sequenced sample was CD8+ T cells sorted from blood. These receptors were taken from a human donor in good health.

This clone was recorded a few times. The chain links TRBV30 to TRBJ2-7, with TRBD1 as a possible D gene (6 bases). The CDR3 has 16 amino acids. The V gene lost 1 base and the J gene lost 7 bases, with 23 bases spanning the gap. CDR1 GTSNPN and CDR2 SVGIG come from the germline V gene (reference sequence). The CDR3 sequence: CAWSGLSGHLGREQYF. The CDR3, as DNA: TGTGCCTGGAGTGGATTATCGGGACATCTGGGTAGGGAGCAGTACTTC.

This chain uses TRBV9 with TRBJ2-1; a weak D match, TRBD1 (6 bases). Germline V lookup: CDR1 SGDLS, CDR2 YYNGEE. V lost 0 bases to trimming and J lost 7 bases, with 14 bases between them. CDR3 length equals 15 residues. CDR3 residues: CASSVEQGKRNEQFF. The CDR3 DNA reads TGTGCCAGCAGCGTAGAACAGGGAAAGCGAAATGAGCAGTTCTTC.

V gene TRBV5-1 combines with J gene TRBJ2-5; possible D gene TRBD2, 7 bases. V gave up 5 bases and J gave up 0 bases, with 14 bases separating them. The CDR3 totals 15 residues. Germline-derived CDR1 and CDR2 are SGHRS and YFSETQ. Written as DNA, the CDR3 is TGCGCCAGCAGTTGGGGGGGCCCGTACCAAGAGACCCAGTACTTC. Residues: CASSWGGPYQETQYF.

The rearrangement links TRBV4-3 to TRBJ2-5, with 11 bases matching TRBD2. V shed 1 base, J shed 5 bases, and the junction held 9 bases outside the gene matches. This CDR3 region has 17 residues. Per the germline V gene, CDR1 is LGHNA and CDR2 is YSLEER. The CDR3 nucleotides are TGCGCCAGCAGCCAAGCTTTCACTAGCGGGGGCGGTGAGACCCAGTACTTC. As protein: CASSQAFTSGGGETQYF.

The chain couples TRBV13 to TRBJ2-7, with 11 bases matching TRBD1. The germline V gene has CDR1 PRHDT and CDR2 FYEKMQ (reference sequence). V trimming: 3 bases; J trimming: 5 bases; junction bases outside the gene matches: 6. This CDR3 region has 15 residues. CDR3 residues: CASSFGQGAGDEQYF. In DNA form, the CDR3 reads TGTGCCAGCAGCTTTGGACAGGGGGCTGGCGACGAGCAGTACTTC.

This sequence joins TRBV5-6 and TRBJ2-5, with D possibly being TRBD2 (5 bases). V was cut by 1 base and J by 4 bases, with 11 bases left in between. In germline, CDR1 is SGHDT, CDR2 YYEEEE. This CDR3 is built from 14 residues. The CDR3 protein is CASSLRGRGETQYF. In nucleotides, the CDR3 is TGTGCCAGCAGCTTGCGAGGGAGAGGAGAGACCCAGTACTTC.

The chain has TRBV4-1 and TRBJ2-4; maybe TRBD2 (5 bases). The ends were cut back, 0 bases at V and 0 bases at J, with 12 bases in the middle. The length of the CDR3 is 17 residues. CDR1 MGHRA and CDR2 YSYEKL come from the germline V gene. The CDR3 coding sequence is TGCGCCAGCAGCCAAGAGAAATTAGGACTAGCCAAAAACATTCAGTACTTC. It is translated as CASSQEKLGLAKNIQYF.

This clone appeared a few times. The V and J genes are TRBV29-1 and TRBJ2-1; no reliable D call. The V gene's germline CDR1 is SQVTM and CDR2 ANQGSEA. CDR3 length: 17 residues. Trimming took off 0 bases at V and 0 bases at J, with 15 bases between the two ends. The CDR3 loop reads CSVEDPSRSASYNEQFF. CDR3 sequence (DNA): TGCAGCGTTGAAGATCCGAGTCGCTCAGCCTCCTACAATGAGCAGTTCTTC.

This rearrangement joins TRBV11-2 to TRBJ2-7; 8 bases are a match to TRBD2. Trimming at V came to 3 bases and at J to 2 bases, leaving 6 bases not matched to a gene. Looked up from germline, CDR1 is SGHAT and CDR2 is FQNNGV. The CDR3 contains 15 residues. CDR3: CASSFGAGGTYEQYF. The CDR3 DNA reads as TGTGCCAGCAGCTTTGGGGCGGGAGGTACCTACGAGCAGTACTTC.

This chain joins TRBV7-9 and TRBJ1-2; possible D gene TRBD1, 5 bases. From germline, CDR1 is SEHNR and CDR2 FQNEAQ (reference sequence). This CDR3 contains 14 residues. The V end was cut by 7 bases, the J end by 8 bases, with 20 bases between. The CDR3 reads CASTTVGPGLGYTF. As DNA, the CDR3 is TGTGCCAGCACCACCGTGGGGCCTGGGCTAGGCTACACCTTC.

J is TRBJ2-4 and V is TRBV19; TRBD2 matches at 11 bases. The J segment lost 2 bases and the V segment lost 5 bases, leaving 14 bases of the junction unmatched. This CDR3 contains 19 residues. Germline values: CDR1 LNHDA, CDR2 SQIVND (reference sequence). Here the CDR3 reads CASSPSTSGVRYTKNIQYF. In DNA, the CDR3 is TGTGCCAGTAGTCCATCGACTAGCGGGGTCCGTTATACCAAAAACATTCAGTACTTC.

The J gene is TRBJ1-5, the V gene TRBV4-1, with no clear D. This CDR3 contains 15 residues. Germline CDR1 and CDR2: MGHRA and YSYEKL. The ends were cut back, 1 base at V and 3 bases at J, with 10 bases in the middle. The CDR3: CASSQVAGPNQPQHF. CDR3 bases: TGCGCCAGCAGCCAAGTTGCGGGTCCCAATCAGCCCCAGCATTTT.

The rearrangement uses TRBV21-1 and TRBJ2-7; TRBD1 is taken as the D call from the table, unchecked against the DNA. TRBV21-1 is a pseudogene locus. CDR3 length: 16 amino acids. The CDR3 loop is CASSKTPTRQGCEQYF. Here the CDR3 DNA reads TGTGCCAGCAGCAAAACCCCCACCCGGCAGGGGTGCGAGCAGTACTTC.

The rearrangement links TRBV5-1 to TRBJ2-5; D ambiguous. V was shortened by 0 bases and J by 1 base, with 10 bases between the two germline ends. Germline V gene sequence: CDR1 SGHRS, CDR2 YFSETQ. This CDR3 has 15 residues. CDR3 bases: TGCGCCAGCAGCTTGGAGGTTGCTAGCCAAGAGACCCAGTACTTC. Its translation: CASSLEVASQETQYF.

This chain connects TRBV7-6 to TRBJ2-7, with D unclear. Germline values: CDR1 SGHVS, CDR2 FNYEAQ. The CDR3 runs 11 residues. V lost 4 bases and J 7 bases, leaving 8 bases between the germline ends. The CDR3 DNA reads as TGTGCCAGCAGCTCCGGACCGGAGCAGTACTTC. Protein: CASSSGPEQYF.

V is TRBV2 and J is TRBJ2-7; D is ambiguous. The CDR3 contains 14 residues. The V end lost 4 bases, the J end lost 4 bases, and 14 bases lay between the germline ends. Germline V CDR1 and CDR2: SNHLY, FYNNEI. The CDR3 DNA sequence: TGTGCCAGCAGTGTAACGATAGGTGGATACGAGCAGTACTTC. Translation: CASSVTIGGYEQYF.

This clone was detected only a few times. The same CDR3 is also encoded by other DNA sequences in this sample. The genes are TRBV9 and TRBJ2-7; D is undetermined. This CDR3 is 14 amino acids long. V lost 0 bases to trimming and J lost 2 bases, with 9 bases between them. Germline-derived CDR1 and CDR2 are SGDLS and YYNGEE. Written as DNA, the CDR3 is TGTGCCAGCAGCGTAGGTACGGGCCCCTACGAGCAGTACTTC. It codes for CASSVGTGPYEQYF.

This chain connects TRBV28 to TRBJ1-1; D not certain. Between the trimmed V and J ends, which lost 5 bases and 10 bases, there was a span of 20 bases. Germline V lookup: CDR1 MDHEN, CDR2 SYDVKM. The CDR3 contains 14 residues. In nucleotides, the CDR3 is TGTGCCAGCAGTCCCGGACGCTGGTTGAGTGCAGCTTTCTTT. Translating gives CASSPGRWLSAAFF.

CDR3 sequence: CASSYSQKLVQFF. In DNA form, the CDR3 reads TGTGCCAGCAGTTACTCCCAAAAGTTAGTCCAGTTCTTC. This chain uses TRBV6-5 with TRBJ2-1; D is ambiguous. Germline loops: CDR1 MNHEY, CDR2 SVGAGI. V dropped 0 bases and J dropped 13 bases, with 13 bases sitting between them. CDR3 length: 13 amino acids.

This clone showed up just a few times. The chain has TRBV7-9 and TRBJ2-7; possible D gene TRBD1, 6 bases. CDR3 size: 15 residues. Germline CDR1 is SEHNR and CDR2 is FQNEAQ (reference sequence). V lost 1 base and J lost 5, with 15 bases in between. The CDR3 DNA is TGTGCCAGCAGCTTAGTATCCAGGGGAATCCACGAGCAGTACTTC. It translates to CASSLVSRGIHEQYF.

The V and J genes are TRBV7-9 and TRBJ2-7; 13 nucleotides agree with TRBD2. Looked up from germline, CDR1 is SEHNR and CDR2 is FQNEAQ (reference sequence). V lost 4 bases to trimming and J lost 0 bases; unmatched junction nucleotides: 6. This CDR3 contains 17 residues. The CDR3 bases are TGTGCCAGCAGCTCGACTAGCGGGGGGCCTTTCTCCTACGAGCAGTACTTC. It encodes CASSSTSGGPFSYEQYF.

This clone was detected a few times. V and J are TRBV13 and TRBJ1-2; D is ambiguous. Trimming cost V 2 bases and J 5 bases, with 6 bases left between them. This CDR3 spans 12 amino acids. The germline V gene has CDR1 PRHDT and CDR2 FYEKMQ (reference sequence). The CDR3, as DNA: TGTGCCAGCAGCTTAACCGGATATGGCTACACCTTC. Amino acids: CASSLTGYGYTF. The whole variable domain, filled in from reference TRBV13 and TRBJ1-2, reads AAGVIQSPRHLIKEKRETATLKCYPIPRHDTVYWYQQGPGQDPQFLISFYEKMQSDKGSIPDRFSAQQFSDYHSELNMSSLELGDSALYFCASSLTGYGYTFGSGTRLTVV.